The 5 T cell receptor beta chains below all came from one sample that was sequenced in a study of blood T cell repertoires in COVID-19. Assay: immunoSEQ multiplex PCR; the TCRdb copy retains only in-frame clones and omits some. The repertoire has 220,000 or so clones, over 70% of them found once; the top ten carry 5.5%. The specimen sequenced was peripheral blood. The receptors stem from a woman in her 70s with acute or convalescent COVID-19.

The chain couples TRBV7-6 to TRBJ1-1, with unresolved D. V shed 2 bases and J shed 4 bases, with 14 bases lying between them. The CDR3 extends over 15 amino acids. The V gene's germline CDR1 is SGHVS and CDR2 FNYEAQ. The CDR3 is CASSLWSSGSTEAFF. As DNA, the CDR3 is TGTGCCAGCAGCTTATGGTCGAGCGGTAGCACTGAAGCTTTCTTT.

In DNA form, the CDR3 reads TGTGCCAGCAGTTTACAGGGGGGAAGCTCCTACGAGCAGTACTTC. Protein product: CASSLQGGSSYEQYF. The chain carries TRBV2 and TRBJ2-7; 8 bases map to TRBD1. The germline CDR1 and CDR2 sequences are SNHLY and FYNNEI. CDR3 size: 15 residues. With 5 bases clipped from V and 0 bases from J, the junction kept 6 bases outside the gene matches.

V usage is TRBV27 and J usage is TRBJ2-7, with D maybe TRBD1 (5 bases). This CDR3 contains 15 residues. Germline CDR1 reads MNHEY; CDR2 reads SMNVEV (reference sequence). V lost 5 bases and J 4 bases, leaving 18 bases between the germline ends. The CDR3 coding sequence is TGTGCCAGCAGTCCCAGGGCCCCCTGGCTTTACGAGCAGTACTTC. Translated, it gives CASSPRAPWLYEQYF.

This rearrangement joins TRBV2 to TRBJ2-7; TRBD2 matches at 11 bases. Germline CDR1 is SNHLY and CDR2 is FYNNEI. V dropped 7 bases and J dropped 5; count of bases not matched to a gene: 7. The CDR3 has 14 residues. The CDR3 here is CASTTQLAGDEQYF. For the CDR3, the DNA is TGTGCCAGCACCACGCAACTAGCGGGAGACGAGCAGTACTTC. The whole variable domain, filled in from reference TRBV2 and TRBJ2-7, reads EPEVTQTPSHQVTQMGQEVILRCVPISNHLYFYWYRQILGQKVEFLVSFYNNEISEKSEIFDDQFSVERPDGSNFTLKIRSTKLEDSAMYFCASTTQLAGDEQYFGPGTRLTVT.

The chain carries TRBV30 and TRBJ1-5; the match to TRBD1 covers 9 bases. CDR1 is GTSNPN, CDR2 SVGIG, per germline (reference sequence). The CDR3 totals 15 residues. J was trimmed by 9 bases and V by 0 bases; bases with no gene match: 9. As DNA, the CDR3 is TGTGCCTGGAGTGTACCTGGGACAGGGACAAGGCCCCAGCATTTT. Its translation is CAWSVPGTGTRPQHF.